This TCR beta chain appears in the sequencing data of a study of T cells in Graves' hyperthyroidism and ophthalmopathy. The CDR3 runs 16 residues. J gave up 10 bases and V 5 bases, and 17 bases lay outside the gene matches. The source material, RNA transcripts, was used to amplify TCR beta CDR3 regions. HTBI primers were the set used in a first-round RT-PCR of the TCR CDR3. TCRdb re-analysed the multiplex PCR reads in MiXCR, keeping a single row per CDR3 protein. The sample includes 730,000 or so distinct CDR3 sequences, around 19% of them seen just once. Fresh peripheral blood, roughly 9.8 ml of it, supplied the PBMCs.

This chain links TRBV12-3 or TRBV12-4 with TRBJ2-1; 7 bases map to TRBD2. The clonotype comes from a woman aged 50 to 60 with Graves' hyperthyroidism that later progressed to Graves' ophthalmopathy. Material: blood. CDR3 DNA: TGTGCCAGCAGTCCGGGGACTACCCGGGAGCTGGAAGAGCAGTTCTTC. Translated, it gives CASSPGTTRELEEQFF.